This T cell receptor beta chain originates from a study of blood T cell repertoires in COVID-19. Study information: Researchers got acute and convalescent COVID-19 samples from the United States, Italy and Spain. PBMCs, B-cell-depleted T cells, or T cells were the source of the cDNA or gDNA that made up the material.

Per the germline V gene, CDR1 is SGHAT and CDR2 is FQNNGV. Losses at the gene ends were 8 bases for V and 2 bases for J; bases not matched to a gene: 7. The CDR3 has 14 residues. Authors' methods: Researchers report that nucleated cell counts were estimated from reference gene primer amplification. Assay used: immunoSEQ multiplex PCR; TCRdb lists only in-frame clones, some missing. Clone size and V and J calls were adopted from that table, with D and trimming inferred from the DNA. Among under 300,000 clones listed, around nine tenths were seen once. The clonotype originates from a woman in her 70s with active or convalescent COVID-19. What was sequenced was peripheral blood. The chain couples TRBV11-2 to TRBJ2-3, with 7 bases lining up with TRBD1. The CDR3 region has the DNA TGTGCCAGCGGACAGACAGGGTACACAGATACGCAGTATTTT. Translating gives CASGQTGYTDTQYF.